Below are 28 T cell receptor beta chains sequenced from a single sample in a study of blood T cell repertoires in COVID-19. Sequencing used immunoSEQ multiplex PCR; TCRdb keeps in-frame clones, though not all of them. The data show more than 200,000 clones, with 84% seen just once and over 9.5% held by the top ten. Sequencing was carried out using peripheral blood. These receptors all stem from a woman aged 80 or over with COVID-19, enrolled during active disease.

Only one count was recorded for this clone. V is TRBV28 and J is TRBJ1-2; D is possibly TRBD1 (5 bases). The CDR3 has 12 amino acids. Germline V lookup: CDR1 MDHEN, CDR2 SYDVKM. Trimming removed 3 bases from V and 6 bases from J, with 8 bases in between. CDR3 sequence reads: CASSFYRNGYTF. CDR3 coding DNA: TGTGCCAGCAGTTTCTACAGGAATGGCTACACCTTC.

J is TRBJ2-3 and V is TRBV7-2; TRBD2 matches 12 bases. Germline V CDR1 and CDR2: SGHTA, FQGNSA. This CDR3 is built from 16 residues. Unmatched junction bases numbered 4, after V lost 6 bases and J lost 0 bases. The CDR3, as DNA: TGTGCCAGCAGATCTAGCGGGGGGGTAAGCACAGATACGCAGTATTTT. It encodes CASRSSGGVSTDTQYF.

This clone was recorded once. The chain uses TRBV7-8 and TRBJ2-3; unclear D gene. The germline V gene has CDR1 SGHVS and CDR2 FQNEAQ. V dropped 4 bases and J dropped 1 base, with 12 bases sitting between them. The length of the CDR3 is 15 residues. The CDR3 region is CASSSQQQGTDTQYF. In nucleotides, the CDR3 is TGTGCCAGCAGCTCGCAGCAGCAGGGCACAGATACGCAGTATTTT.

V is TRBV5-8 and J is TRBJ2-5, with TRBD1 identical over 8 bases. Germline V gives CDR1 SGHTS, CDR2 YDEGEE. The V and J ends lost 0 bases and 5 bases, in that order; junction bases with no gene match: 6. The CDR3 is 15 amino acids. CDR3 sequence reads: CASSLDRGVRETQYF. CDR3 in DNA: TGTGCCAGCAGCTTGGACAGGGGGGTGAGGGAGACCCAGTACTTC.

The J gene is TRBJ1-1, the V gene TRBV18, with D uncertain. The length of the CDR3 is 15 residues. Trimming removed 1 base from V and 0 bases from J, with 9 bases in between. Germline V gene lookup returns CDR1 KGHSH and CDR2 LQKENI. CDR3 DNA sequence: TGTGCCAGCTCACCACGCAGACAAATGAACACTGAAGCTTTCTTT. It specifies CASSPRRQMNTEAFF.

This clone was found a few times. CDR3 bases: TGTGCCAGCAAGGCTGGACACGACAGCAATCAGCCCCAGCATTTT. Its protein is CASKAGHDSNQPQHF. V usage is TRBV6-5 and J usage is TRBJ1-5; a weak D match, TRBD1 (5 bases). V shed 7 bases and J shed 1 base, with 14 bases lying between them. The CDR3 has 15 amino acids. Germline CDR1 is MNHEY and CDR2 is SVGAGI.

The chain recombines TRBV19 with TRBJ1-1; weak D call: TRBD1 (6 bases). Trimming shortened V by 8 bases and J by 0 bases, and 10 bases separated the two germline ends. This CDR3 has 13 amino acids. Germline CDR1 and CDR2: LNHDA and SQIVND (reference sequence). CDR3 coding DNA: TGTGCCAGTTCGGGACAAATGAACACTGAAGCTTTCTTT. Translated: CASSGQMNTEAFF.

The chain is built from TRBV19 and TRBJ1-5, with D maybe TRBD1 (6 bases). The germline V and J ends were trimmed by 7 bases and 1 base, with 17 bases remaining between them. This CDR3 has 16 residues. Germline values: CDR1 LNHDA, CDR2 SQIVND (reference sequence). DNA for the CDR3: TGTGCCAGTAATAATATTGGGACAAAGAGCAATCAGCCCCAGCATTTT. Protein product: CASNNIGTKSNQPQHF.

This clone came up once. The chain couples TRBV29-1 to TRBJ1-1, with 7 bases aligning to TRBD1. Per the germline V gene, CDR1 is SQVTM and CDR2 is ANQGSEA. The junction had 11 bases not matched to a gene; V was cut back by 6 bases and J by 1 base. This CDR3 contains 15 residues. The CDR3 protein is CSVGPQQGKNTEAFF. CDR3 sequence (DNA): TGCAGCGTGGGCCCACAACAGGGGAAGAACACTGAAGCTTTCTTT.

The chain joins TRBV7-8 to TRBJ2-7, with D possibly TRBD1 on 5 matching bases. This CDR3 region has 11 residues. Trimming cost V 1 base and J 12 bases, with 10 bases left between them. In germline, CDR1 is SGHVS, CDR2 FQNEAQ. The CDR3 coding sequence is TGTGCCAGCAGCTTAGGGCAGGGTGTGTACTTC. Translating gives CASSLGQGVYF.

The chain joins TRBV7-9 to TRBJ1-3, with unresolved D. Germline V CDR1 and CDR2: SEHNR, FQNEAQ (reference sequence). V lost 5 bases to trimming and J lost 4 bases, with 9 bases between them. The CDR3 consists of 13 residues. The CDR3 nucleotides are TGTGCCAGCAGCCCCGGTCGGGGAAACACCATATATTTT. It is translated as CASSPGRGNTIYF.

CDR3 sequence (DNA): TGCGCCAGCAGCCAATCGGGGACAGGGAATGAAAAACTGTTTTTT. As protein: CASSQSGTGNEKLFF. V gene TRBV4-1 combines with J gene TRBJ1-4; 9 nucleotides agree with TRBD1. V gave up 2 bases and J gave up 5 bases; unmatched junction bases: 3. The CDR3 is 15 amino acids. Germline assignment: CDR1 MGHRA and CDR2 YSYEKL.

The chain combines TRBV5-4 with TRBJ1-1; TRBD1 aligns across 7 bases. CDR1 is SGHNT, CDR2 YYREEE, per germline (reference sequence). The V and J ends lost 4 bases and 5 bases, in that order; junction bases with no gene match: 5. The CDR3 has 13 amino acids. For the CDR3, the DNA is TGTGCCAGCAGCCCAGGGGGAGAAACTGAAGCTTTCTTT. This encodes CASSPGGETEAFF.

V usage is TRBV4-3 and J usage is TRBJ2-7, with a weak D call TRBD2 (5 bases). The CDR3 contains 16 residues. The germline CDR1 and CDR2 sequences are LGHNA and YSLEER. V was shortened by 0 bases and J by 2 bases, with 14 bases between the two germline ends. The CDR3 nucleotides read TGCGCCAGCAGCCAAGATTCGTGGAGGCCCCCCTACGAGCAGTACTTC. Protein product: CASSQDSWRPPYEQYF.

In DNA form, the CDR3 reads TGTGCCAGCAGTTACCCGGGGGGCAATTCACCCCTCCACTTT. Its protein is CASSYPGGNSPLHF. V is TRBV6-5 and J is TRBJ1-6, with D possibly matching TRBD1 (6 bases). The V end lost 2 bases, the J end lost 7 bases, and 9 bases lay between the germline ends. The V gene's germline CDR1 is MNHEY and CDR2 SVGAGI. This CDR3 has 14 residues.

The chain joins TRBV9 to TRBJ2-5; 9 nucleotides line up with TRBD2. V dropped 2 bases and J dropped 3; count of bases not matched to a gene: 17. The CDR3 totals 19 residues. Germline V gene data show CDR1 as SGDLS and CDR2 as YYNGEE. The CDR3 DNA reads TGTGCCAGCAGCGTCCTAGGGCCCACTGTAGCGGGGGCCAAAGAGACCCAGTACTTC. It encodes CASSVLGPTVAGAKETQYF. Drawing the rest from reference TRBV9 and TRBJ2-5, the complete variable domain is DSGVTQTPKHLITATGQRVTLRCSPRSGDLSVYWYQQSLDQGLQFLIQYYNGEERAKGNILERFSAQQFPDLHSELNLSSLELGDSALYFCASSVLGPTVAGAKETQYFGPGTRLLVL.

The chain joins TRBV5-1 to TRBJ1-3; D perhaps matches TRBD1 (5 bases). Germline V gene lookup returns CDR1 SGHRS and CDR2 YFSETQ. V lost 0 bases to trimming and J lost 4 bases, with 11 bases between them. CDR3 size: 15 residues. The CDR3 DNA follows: TGCGCCAGCAGCTTGGAGGCAGGGCGAGGAAACACCATATATTTT. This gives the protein CASSLEAGRGNTIYF.

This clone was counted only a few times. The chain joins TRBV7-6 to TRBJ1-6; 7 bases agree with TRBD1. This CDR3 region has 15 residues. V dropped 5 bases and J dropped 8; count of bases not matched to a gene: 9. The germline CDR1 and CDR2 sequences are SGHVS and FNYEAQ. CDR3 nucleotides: TGTGCCAGCAGCGCCCTTACGCAGGGGGATTCACCCCTCCACTTT. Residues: CASSALTQGDSPLHF.

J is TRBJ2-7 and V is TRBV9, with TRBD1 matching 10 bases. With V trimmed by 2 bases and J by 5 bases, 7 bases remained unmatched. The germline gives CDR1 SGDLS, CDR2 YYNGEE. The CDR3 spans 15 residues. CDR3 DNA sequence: TGTGCCAGCAGCGTGTCTCGGGACAGGGGCCACGAGCAGTACTTC. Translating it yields CASSVSRDRGHEQYF. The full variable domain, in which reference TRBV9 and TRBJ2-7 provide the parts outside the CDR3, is DSGVTQTPKHLITATGQRVTLRCSPRSGDLSVYWYQQSLDQGLQFLIQYYNGEERAKGNILERFSAQQFPDLHSELNLSSLELGDSALYFCASSVSRDRGHEQYFGPGTRLTVT.

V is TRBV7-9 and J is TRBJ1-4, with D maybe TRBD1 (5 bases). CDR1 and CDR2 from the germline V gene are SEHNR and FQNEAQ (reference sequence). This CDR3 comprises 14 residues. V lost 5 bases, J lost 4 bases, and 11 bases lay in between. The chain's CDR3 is CASSVLGGNEKLFF. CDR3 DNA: TGTGCCAGCAGCGTTCTGGGGGGTAATGAAAAACTGTTTTTT.

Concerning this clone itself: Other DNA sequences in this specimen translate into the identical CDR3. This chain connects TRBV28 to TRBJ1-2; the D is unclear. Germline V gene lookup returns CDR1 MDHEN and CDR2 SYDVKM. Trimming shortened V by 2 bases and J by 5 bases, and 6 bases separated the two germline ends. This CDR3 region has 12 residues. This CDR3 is CASSLSQYGYTF. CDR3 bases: TGTGCCAGCAGTTTAAGTCAGTATGGCTACACCTTC.

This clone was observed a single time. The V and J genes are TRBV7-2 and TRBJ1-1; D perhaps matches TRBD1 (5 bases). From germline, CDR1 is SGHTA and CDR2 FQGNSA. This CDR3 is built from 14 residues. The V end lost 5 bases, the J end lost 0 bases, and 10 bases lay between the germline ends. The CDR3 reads CASSPTVMNTEAFF. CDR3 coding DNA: TGTGCCAGCAGCCCGACAGTGATGAACACTGAAGCTTTCTTT. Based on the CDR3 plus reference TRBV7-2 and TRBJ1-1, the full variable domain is GAGVSQSPSNKVTEKGKDVELRCDPISGHTALYWYRQSLGQGLEFLIYFQGNSAPDKSGLPSDRFSAERTGGSVSTLTIQRTQQEDSAVYLCASSPTVMNTEAFFGQGTRLTVV.

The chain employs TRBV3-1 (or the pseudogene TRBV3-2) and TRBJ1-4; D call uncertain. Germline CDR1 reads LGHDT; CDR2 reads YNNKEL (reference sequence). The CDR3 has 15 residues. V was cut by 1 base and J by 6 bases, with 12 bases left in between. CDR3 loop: CASSQVGLKDEKLFF. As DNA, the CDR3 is TGTGCCAGCAGCCAAGTAGGACTCAAGGATGAAAAACTGTTTTTT.

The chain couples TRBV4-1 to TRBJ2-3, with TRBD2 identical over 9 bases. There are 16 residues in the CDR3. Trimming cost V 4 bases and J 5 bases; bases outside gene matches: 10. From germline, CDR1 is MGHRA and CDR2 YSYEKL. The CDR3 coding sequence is TGCGCCAGCAGCCCCCACCTTAGCGGGGGAGGAGATACGCAGTATTTT. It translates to CASSPHLSGGGDTQYF.

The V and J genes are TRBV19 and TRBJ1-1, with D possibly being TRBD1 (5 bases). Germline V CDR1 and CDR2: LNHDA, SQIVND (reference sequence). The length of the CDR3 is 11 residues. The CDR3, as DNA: TGTGCGTTTGGTAAGGGGCTGGGAGCTTTCTTT. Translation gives CAFGKGLGAFF.

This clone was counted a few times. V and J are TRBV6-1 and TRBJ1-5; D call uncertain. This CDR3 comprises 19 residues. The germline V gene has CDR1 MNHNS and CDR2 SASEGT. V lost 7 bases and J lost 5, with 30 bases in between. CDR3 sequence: CASTESGKHGLRRDQPQHF. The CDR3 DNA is TGTGCCAGCACTGAGTCCGGGAAGCACGGGTTGAGACGAGATCAGCCCCAGCATTTT.

In DNA form, the CDR3 reads TGTGCCAGCAGCTTTGACCCGGGAGAGGGTGAAGCTTTCTTT. The encoded protein is CASSFDPGEGEAFF. The gene calls are TRBV5-8 and TRBJ1-1, with D hard to call. The V end was cut by 2 bases, the J end by 7 bases, with 15 bases between. Germline V gene lookup returns CDR1 SGHTS and CDR2 YDEGEE. This CDR3 comprises 14 residues.

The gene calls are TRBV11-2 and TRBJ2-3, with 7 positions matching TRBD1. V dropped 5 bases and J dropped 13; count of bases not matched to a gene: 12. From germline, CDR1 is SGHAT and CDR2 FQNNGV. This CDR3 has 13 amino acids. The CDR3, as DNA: TGTGCCAGCAGCCTGACGGACAGGAAGAAAGAGTATTTT. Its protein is CASSLTDRKKEYF.